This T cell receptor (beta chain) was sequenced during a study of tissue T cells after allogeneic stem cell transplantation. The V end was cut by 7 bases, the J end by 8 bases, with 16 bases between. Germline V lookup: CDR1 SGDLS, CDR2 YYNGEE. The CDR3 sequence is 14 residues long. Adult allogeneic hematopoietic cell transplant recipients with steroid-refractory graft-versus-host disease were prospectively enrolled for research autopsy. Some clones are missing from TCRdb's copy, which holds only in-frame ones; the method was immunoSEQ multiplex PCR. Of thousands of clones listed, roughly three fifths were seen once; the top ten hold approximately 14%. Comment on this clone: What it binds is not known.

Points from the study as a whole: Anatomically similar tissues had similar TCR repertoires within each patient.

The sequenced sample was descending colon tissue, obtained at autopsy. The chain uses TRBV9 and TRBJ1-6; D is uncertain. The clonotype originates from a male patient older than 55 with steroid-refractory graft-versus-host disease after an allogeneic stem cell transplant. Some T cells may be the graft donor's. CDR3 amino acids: CASGLGRPDSPLHF. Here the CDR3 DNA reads TGTGCCAGCGGTCTTGGGCGGCCCGATTCACCCCTCCACTTT.